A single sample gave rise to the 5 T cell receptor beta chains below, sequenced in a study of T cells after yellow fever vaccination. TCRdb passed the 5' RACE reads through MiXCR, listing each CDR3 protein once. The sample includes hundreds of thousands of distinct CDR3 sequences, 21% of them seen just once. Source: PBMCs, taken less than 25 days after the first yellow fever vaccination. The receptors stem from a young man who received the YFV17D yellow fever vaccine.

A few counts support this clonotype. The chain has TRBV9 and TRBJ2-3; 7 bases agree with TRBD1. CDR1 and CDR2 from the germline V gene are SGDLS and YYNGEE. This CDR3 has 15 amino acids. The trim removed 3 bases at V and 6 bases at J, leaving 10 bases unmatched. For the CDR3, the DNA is TGTGCCAGCAGCGCCAGGGGGTATCCACCGGATACGCAGTATTTT. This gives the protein CASSARGYPPDTQYF.

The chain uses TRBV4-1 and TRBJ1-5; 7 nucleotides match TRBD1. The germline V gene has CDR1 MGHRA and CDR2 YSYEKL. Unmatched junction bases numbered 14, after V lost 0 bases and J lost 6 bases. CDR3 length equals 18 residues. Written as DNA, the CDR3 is TGCGCCAGCAGCCAAGAAGGGGGCGACACTGGCTACGGTCAGCCCCAGCATTTT. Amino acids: CASSQEGGDTGYGQPQHF.

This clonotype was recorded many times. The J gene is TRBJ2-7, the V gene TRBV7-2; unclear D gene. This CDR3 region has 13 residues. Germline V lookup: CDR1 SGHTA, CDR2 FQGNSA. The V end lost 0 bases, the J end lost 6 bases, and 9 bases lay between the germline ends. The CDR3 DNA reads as TGTGCCAGCAGCTTAGCGCAAGCCGGCGAGCAGTACTTC. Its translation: CASSLAQAGEQYF.

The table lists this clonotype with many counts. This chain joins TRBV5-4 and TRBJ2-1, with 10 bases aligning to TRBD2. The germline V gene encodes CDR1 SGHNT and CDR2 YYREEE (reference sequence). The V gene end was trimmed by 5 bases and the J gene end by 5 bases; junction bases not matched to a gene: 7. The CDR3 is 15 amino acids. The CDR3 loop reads CASRRTSGINNEQFF. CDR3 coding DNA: TGTGCCAGCAGGCGGACTAGCGGAATAAACAATGAGCAGTTCTTC.

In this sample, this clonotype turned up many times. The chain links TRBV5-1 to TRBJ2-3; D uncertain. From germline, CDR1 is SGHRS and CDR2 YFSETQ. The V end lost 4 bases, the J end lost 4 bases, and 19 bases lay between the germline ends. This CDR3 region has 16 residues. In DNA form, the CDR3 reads TGCGCCAGCAGCCCGGATCGTGTGACCTCCGCAGATACGCAGTATTTT. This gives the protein CASSPDRVTSADTQYF.